The next 9 T cell receptor beta chains were all read from a single sample in a study of blood T cell repertoires in COVID-19 (dated by TCRdb to 2020 to 2021). The method was the immunoSEQ multiplex PCR assay. TCRdb mirrors the immuneACCESS table, restricted to in-frame sequences. Some clones are absent from its copies; in checked studies, under half trace to an unresolved V gene, and the reason for the others is unknown. In all, the sample holds approximately 140,000 clones, and about four fifths of those were seen once. The ten largest clones take up roughly 9% of the sample. Sequences were obtained from peripheral blood. These TCRs come from a middle-aged man with active or convalescent COVID-19.

This chain joins TRBV2 and TRBJ2-2; 7 nucleotides align to TRBD1. V was clipped by 4 bases and J by 2 bases; unmatched bases: 4. The CDR3 runs to 15 residues. The germline gives CDR1 SNHLY, CDR2 FYNNEI. The CDR3 loop is CASSGGTVNTGELFF. The CDR3 DNA is TGTGCCAGCAGTGGGGGGACAGTTAACACCGGGGAGCTGTTTTTT.

The V call is TRBV19, the J call TRBJ2-1; TRBD2 matches 9 bases. The ends lost 6 bases at V and 12 bases at J; junction bases unmatched: 21. The CDR3 contains 17 residues. Germline V lookup: CDR1 LNHDA, CDR2 SQIVND (reference sequence). CDR3 region: CASRPTSLGAGGPRQFF. CDR3 DNA: TGTGCCAGTAGACCCACCTCGTTAGGGGCGGGGGGGCCAAGGCAGTTCTTC.

The chain recombines TRBV6-5 with TRBJ2-3; 10 bases align to TRBD2. CDR3 length equals 16 residues. The J segment lost 5 bases and the V segment lost 2 bases, leaving 7 bases of the junction unmatched. CDR1 MNHEY and CDR2 SVGAGI come from the germline V gene. CDR3 coding DNA: TGTGCCAGCAGTTACACTCTAGCGGGGGTTGGAGATACGCAGTATTTT. Residues: CASSYTLAGVGDTQYF.

The table lists this clone with a few counts. The chain uses TRBV13 and TRBJ1-3; D is perhaps TRBD1 (5 bases). The germline V gene has CDR1 PRHDT and CDR2 FYEKMQ (reference sequence). This CDR3 is 14 amino acids long. V lost 9 bases to trimming and J lost 3 bases, with 15 bases between them. The CDR3 here is CASLSGMVGNTIYF. The CDR3 coding sequence is TGTGCCAGTCTCTCAGGGATGGTTGGAAACACCATATATTTT.

J is TRBJ1-2 and V is TRBV6-5, with D possibly matching TRBD1 (6 bases). In germline, CDR1 is MNHEY, CDR2 SVGAGI. V shed 5 bases and J shed 4 bases, with 17 bases lying between them. The CDR3 is made up of 15 amino acids. The CDR3 reads CASSLLTGLGYGYTF. The CDR3 DNA is TGTGCCAGCAGTCTACTCACAGGGTTGGGCTATGGCTACACCTTC.

In DNA, the CDR3 is TGCAGTGCTAGTACAGGGTTGAAAAACATTCAGTACTTC. Protein product: CSASTGLKNIQYF. V is TRBV20-1 and J is TRBJ2-4, with D possibly TRBD1 on 6 matching bases. V lost 3 bases and J lost 4, with 10 bases in between. This CDR3 is built from 13 residues. Germline values: CDR1 DFQATT, CDR2 SNEGSKA (reference sequence).

The chain combines TRBV4-2 with TRBJ1-2; D perhaps matches TRBD1 (6 bases). V lost 2 bases and J lost 8, with 24 bases in between. The CDR3 runs 17 residues. In germline, CDR1 is LGHNA, CDR2 YNFKEQ. This CDR3 is CASSQSGRQERFRGYTF. For the CDR3, the DNA is TGTGCCAGCAGCCAATCAGGAAGACAGGAGAGGTTTAGAGGCTACACCTTC.

The table lists this clone with many counts. The chain is built from TRBV6-4 and TRBJ2-3; 9 bases align to TRBD2. The CDR3 extends over 15 amino acids. V dropped 4 bases and J dropped 1; count of bases not matched to a gene: 3. Germline loops: CDR1 MRHNA, CDR2 SNTAGT. The CDR3 here is CASSVGGGGTDTQYF. The CDR3 bases are TGTGCCAGCAGTGTTGGCGGGGGGGGCACAGATACGCAGTATTTT.

V and J are TRBV5-1 and TRBJ1-4; 7 bases align to TRBD1. Germline V CDR1 and CDR2: SGHRS, YFSETQ. With 5 bases clipped from V and 2 bases from J, the junction kept 6 bases outside the gene matches. The CDR3 covers 15 residues. The CDR3 nucleotides are TGCGCCAGCAGATCGACAGGGTCGACTAATGAAAAACTGTTTTTT. It specifies CASRSTGSTNEKLFF.